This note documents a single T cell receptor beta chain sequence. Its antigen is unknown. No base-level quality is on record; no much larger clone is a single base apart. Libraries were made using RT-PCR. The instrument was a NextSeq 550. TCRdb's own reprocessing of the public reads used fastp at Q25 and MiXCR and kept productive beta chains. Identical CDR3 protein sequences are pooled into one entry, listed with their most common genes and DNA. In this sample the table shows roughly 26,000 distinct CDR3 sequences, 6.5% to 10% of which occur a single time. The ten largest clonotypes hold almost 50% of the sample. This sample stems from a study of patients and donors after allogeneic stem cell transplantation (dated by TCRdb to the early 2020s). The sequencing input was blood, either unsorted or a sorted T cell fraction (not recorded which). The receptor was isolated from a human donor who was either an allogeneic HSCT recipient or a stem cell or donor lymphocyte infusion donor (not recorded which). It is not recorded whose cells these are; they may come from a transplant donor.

The CDR3 sequence is CASSISVDQPQHF. The nucleotides read TGTGCCAGTAGTATTTCAGTTGATCAGCCCCAGCATTTT. The rearrangement joined TRBV19 to TRBJ1-5; no D segment can be confidently identified. Looking up the germline V gene (reference sequence) yields CDR1 LNHDA and CDR2 SQIVND. Between the V and J ends, shortened by 3 bases and 5 bases respectively, the junction contains 8 bases. CDR3 length: 13 amino acids, cysteine to phenylalanine. CDR3 DNA only is kept here, 39 bases in frame from base 1.